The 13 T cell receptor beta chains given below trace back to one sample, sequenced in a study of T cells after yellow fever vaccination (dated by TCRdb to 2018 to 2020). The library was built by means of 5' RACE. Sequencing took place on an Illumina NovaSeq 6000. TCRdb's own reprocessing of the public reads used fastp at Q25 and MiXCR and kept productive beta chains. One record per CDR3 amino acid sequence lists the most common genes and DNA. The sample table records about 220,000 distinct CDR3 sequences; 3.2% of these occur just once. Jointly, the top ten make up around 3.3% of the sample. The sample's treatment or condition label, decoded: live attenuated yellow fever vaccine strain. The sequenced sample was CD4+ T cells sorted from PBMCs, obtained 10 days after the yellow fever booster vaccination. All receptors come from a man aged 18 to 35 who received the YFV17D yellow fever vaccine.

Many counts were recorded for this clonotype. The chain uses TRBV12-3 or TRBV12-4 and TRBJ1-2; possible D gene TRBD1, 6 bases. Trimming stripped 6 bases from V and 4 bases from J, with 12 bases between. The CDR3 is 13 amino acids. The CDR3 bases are TGTGCCAGCAGCCGGGGGGGCGCCTATGGCTACACCTTC. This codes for CASSRGGAYGYTF.

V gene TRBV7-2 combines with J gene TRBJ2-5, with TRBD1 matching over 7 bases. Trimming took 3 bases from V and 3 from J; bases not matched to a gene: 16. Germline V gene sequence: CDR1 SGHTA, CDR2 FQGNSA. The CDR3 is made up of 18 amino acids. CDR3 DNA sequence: TGTGCCAGCAGCTTCCGTTATCGGACCGGGACAGATAAAGAGACCCAGTACTTC. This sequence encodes CASSFRYRTGTDKETQYF.

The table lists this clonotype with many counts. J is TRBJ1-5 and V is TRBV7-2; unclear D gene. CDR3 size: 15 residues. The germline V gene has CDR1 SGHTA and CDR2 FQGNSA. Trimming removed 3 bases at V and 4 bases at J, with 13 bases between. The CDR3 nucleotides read TGTGCCAGCAGCTTTGGGTCGGCTGGTAATCAGCCCCAGCATTTT. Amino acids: CASSFGSAGNQPQHF.

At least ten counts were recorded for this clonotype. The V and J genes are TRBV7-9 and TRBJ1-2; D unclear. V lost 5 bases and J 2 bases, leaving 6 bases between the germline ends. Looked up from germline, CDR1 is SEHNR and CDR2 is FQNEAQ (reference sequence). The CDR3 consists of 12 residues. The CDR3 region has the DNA TGTGCCAGCAGCCCGGAGAACTATGGCTACACCTTC. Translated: CASSPENYGYTF.

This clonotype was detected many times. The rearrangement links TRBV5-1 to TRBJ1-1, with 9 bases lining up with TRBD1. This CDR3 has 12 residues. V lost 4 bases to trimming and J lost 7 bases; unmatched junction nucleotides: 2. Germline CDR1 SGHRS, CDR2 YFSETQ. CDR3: CASSRTGDEAFF. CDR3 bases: TGCGCCAGCAGCCGGACAGGGGATGAAGCTTTCTTT.

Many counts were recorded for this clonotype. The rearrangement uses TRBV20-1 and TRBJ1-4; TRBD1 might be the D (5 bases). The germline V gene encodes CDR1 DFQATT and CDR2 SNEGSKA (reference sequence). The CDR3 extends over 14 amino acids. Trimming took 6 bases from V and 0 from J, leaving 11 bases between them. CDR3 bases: TGCAGTGCGGGGACGCCCGCAACTAATGAAAAACTGTTTTTT. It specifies CSAGTPATNEKLFF.

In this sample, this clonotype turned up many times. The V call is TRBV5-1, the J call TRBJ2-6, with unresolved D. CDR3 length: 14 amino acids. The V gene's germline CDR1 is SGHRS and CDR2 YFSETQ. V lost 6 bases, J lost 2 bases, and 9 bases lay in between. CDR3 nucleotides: TGCGCCAGCATGGCCGGCGCTGGGGCCAACGTCCTGACTTTC. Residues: CASMAGAGANVLTF.

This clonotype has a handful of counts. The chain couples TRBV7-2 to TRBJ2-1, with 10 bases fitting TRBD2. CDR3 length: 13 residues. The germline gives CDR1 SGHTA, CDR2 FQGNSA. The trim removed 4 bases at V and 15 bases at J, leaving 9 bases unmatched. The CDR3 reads CASSYTSGGGRFF. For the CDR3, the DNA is TGTGCCAGCAGCTATACCAGCGGGGGGGGAAGGTTCTTC.

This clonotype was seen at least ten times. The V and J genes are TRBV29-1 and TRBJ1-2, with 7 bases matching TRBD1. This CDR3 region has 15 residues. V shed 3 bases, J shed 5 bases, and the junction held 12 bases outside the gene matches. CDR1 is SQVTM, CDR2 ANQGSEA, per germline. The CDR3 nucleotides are TGCAGCGTTGATGGTACAGGGGTATCGCGTTATGGCTACACCTTC. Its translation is CSVDGTGVSRYGYTF.

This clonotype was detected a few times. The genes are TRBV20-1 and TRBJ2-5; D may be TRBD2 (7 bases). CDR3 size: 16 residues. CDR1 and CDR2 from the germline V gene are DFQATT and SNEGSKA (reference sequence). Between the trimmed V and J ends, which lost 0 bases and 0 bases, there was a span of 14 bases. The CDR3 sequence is CSARDLAGANQETQYF. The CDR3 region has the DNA TGCAGTGCTAGAGATCTCGCGGGGGCGAACCAAGAGACCCAGTACTTC.

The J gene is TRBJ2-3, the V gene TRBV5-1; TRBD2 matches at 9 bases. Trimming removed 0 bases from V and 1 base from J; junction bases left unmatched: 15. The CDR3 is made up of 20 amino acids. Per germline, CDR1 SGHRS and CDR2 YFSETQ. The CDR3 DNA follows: TGCGCCAGCAGCTTGGTGGGTTTTAGCGGGGGCCTAGGAGGCACAGATACGCAGTATTTT. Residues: CASSLVGFSGGLGGTDTQYF. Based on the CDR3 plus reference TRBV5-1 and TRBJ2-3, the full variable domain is KAGVTQTPRYLIKTRGQQVTLSCSPISGHRSVSWYQQTPGQGLQFLFEYFSETQRNKGNFPGRFSGRQFSNSRSEMNVSTLELGDSALYLCASSLVGFSGGLGGTDTQYFGPGTRLTVL.

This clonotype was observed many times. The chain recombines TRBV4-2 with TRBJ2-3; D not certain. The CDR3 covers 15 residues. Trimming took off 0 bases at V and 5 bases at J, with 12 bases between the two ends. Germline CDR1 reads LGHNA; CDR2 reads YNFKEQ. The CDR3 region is CASSQDPARQDTQYF. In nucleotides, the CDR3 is TGTGCCAGCAGCCAAGACCCGGCGAGGCAAGATACGCAGTATTTT.

CDR3 region: CASSPLRDRVYGYTF. CDR3 in DNA: TGTGCCAGCAGCCCCTTACGGGACAGGGTGTATGGCTACACCTTC. V gene TRBV7-2 combines with J gene TRBJ1-2, with 9 bases aligning to TRBD1. This CDR3 has 15 residues. Germline V lookup: CDR1 SGHTA, CDR2 FQGNSA. Trimming removed 5 bases from V and 5 bases from J; junction bases left unmatched: 9.